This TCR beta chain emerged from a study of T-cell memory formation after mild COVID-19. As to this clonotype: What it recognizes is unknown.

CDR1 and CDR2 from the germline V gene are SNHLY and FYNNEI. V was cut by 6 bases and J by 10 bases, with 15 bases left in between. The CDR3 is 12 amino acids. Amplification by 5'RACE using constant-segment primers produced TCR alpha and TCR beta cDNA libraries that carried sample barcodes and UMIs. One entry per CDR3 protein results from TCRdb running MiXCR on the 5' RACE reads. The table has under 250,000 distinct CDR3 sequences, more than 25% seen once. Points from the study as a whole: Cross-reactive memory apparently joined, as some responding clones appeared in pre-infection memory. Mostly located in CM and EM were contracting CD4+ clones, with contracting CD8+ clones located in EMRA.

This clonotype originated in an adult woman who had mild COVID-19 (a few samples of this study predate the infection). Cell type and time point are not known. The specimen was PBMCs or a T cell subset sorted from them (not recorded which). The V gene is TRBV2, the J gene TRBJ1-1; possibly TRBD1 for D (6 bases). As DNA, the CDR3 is TGTGCCAGCAGCCCCAGGGGACATGGAGCTTTCTTT. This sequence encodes CASSPRGHGAFF.